This T cell receptor beta chain was identified in a study of blood T cells in healthy people across ages. General study results and limits: The unsorted PBMCs prevented any conclusive comparison of naive versus antigen-experienced cells. Investigators viewed diversity estimates from one million T cells as underestimates, the study reported. Versus aged donors, long-lived donors had higher diversity and more naive CD4+ cells.

A second PCR, run for roughly 7 to 12 cycles, used a sample-barcoded 5' primer plus a J-beta primer mix. Via MiXCR, TCRdb re-called the 5' RACE reads, giving one row per CDR3 protein. The sample carries roughly 1.4 million distinct CDR3 sequences, approximately 63% recorded once. About this clonotype itself: Its antigen is undetermined.

This CDR3 has 14 amino acids. Trimming removed 6 bases from V and 6 bases from J, with 12 bases in between. V gene TRBV12-3 or TRBV12-4 combines with J gene TRBJ1-6; possible D gene TRBD1, 5 bases. The sequence came from a man in his late teens or twenties in good health. Sequencing input: blood. The CDR3 loop reads CASRGTAVNSPLHF. The CDR3 bases are TGTGCCAGCAGAGGGACCGCTGTTAATTCACCCCTCCACTTT.